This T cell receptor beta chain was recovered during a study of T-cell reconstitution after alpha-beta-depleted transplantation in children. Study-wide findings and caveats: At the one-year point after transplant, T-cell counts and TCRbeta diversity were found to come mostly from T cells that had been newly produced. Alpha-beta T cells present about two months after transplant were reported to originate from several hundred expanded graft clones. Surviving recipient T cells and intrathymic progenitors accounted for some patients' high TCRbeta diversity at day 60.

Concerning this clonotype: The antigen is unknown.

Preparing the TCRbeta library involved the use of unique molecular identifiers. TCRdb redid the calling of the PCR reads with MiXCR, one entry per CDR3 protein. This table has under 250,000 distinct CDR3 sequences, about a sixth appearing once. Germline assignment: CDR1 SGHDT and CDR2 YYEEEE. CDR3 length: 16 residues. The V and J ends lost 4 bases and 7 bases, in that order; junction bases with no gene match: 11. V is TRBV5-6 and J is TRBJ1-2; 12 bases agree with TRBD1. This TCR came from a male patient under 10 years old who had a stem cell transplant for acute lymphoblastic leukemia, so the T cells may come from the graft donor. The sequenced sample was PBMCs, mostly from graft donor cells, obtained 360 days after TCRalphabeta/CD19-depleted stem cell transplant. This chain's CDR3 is CASSVPGVGQGAGYTF. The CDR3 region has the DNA TGTGCCAGCAGCGTCCCGGGCGTGGGACAGGGGGCTGGCTACACCTTC. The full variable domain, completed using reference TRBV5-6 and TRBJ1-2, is DAGVTQSPTHLIKTRGQQVTLRCSPKSGHDTVSWYQQALGQGPQFIFQYYEEEERQRGNFPDRFSGHQFPNYSSELNVNALLLGDSALYLCASSVPGVGQGAGYTFGSGTRLTVV.